This section outlines one T cell receptor beta chain sequence together with its context. A few counts support this clonotype. Its target antigen remains unknown. Per-base qualities were not stored, and no clone one base away is much larger. The sample comes from a study of immune characterization of retroperitoneal liposarcoma (dated by TCRdb to between 2018 and 2021). Libraries came from PCR. The data were produced on a NextSeq 500. Starting from the raw public reads, TCRdb applied fastp trimming at Q25, assembled clones with MiXCR and retained in-frame beta chains. Each CDR3 protein appears once, grouped with its most common genes and DNA. The sample table holds more than 6,500 distinct CDR3 sequences, of which less than 30% were seen once. The top ten clones comprise 28% of the sample. This receptor was identified in a female donor with retroperitoneal liposarcoma. Sample: tumor tissue.

The CDR3 region has the sequence CASSALAESYNEQFF. Here is the DNA: TGTGCCAGCAGTGCGCTAGCGGAATCCTACAATGAGCAGTTCTTC. The chain links TRBV6-1 with TRBJ2-1, with 7 central nucleotides matching TRBD2. The CDR3 holds 15 amino acids from the cysteine to the phenylalanine. Only the CDR3 DNA stays, 45 bases, in frame from base 1. Reading the germline V gene gives CDR1 MNHNS and CDR2 SASEGT. Unmatched junction bases come to 4, with V trimmed by 4 bases and J by 1 base.